This T cell receptor (beta chain) was identified in a study of cytomegalovirus exposure and HLA in healthy donors. A roughly 120-subject validation cohort, separate from the approximately 670-subject first cohort, supplied the donors. Points on this clone: Its target is not known.

Study findings and constraints: A subsequent analysis found that TCR clusters from the first cohort also tended to co-occur in the roughly 120 validation repertoires, with about 93% of cluster scores above 0.

V was pared by 5 bases and J by 2 bases, with 11 bases of the junction left unmatched. The CDR3 runs to 19 residues. Per germline, CDR1 WNHNN and CDR2 SYGVQD (reference sequence). Some clones are missing from TCRdb's copy, which holds only in-frame ones; the method was immunoSEQ multiplex PCR. The data hold 160,000 or so clones, with roughly 91% observed a single time. This TCR was sampled from a man younger than 35 in good health and CMV-seronegative. Sequencing was carried out using PBMCs. The rearrangement joins TRBV10-1 to TRBJ2-1; 14 nucleotides align to TRBD2. CDR3 DNA sequence: TGCGCCAGCAGTCCTCGGGGGACTAGCGGGAGCCAAGCCTACAATGAGCAGTTCTTC. Translating gives CASSPRGTSGSQAYNEQFF.